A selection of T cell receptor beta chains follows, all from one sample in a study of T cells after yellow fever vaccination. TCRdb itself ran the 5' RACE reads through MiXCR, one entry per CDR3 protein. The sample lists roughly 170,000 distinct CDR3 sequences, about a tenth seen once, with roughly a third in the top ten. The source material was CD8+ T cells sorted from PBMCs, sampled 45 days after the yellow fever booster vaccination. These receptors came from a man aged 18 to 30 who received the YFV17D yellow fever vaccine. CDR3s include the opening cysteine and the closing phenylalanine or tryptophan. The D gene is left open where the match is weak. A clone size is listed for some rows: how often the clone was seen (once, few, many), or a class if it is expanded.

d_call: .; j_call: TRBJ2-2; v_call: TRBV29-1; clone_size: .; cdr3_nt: TGCAGCGTCAGCGGACCAAATATCAACACCGGGGAGCTGTTTTTT; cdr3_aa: CSVSGPNINTGELFF
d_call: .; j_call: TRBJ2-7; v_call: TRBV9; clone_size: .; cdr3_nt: TGTGCCAGCAGCGTAGGCCAGGGCCTAGTCGAGCAGTACTTC; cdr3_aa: CASSVGQGLVEQYF
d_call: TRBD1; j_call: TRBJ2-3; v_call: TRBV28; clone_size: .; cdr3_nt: TGTGCCAGCAGTTTCACAGGGGTTGCAGATACGCAGTATTTT; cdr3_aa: CASSFTGVADTQYF
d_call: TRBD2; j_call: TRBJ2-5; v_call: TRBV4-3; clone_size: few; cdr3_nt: TGCGCCAGCAGCCCTAGCGGGGGGGTAAAGACCCAGTACTTC; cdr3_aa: CASSPSGGVKTQYF
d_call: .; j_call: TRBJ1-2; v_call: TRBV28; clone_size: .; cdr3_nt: TGTGCCAGCAAGTCGTCGTGGGGCTATGGCTACACCTTC; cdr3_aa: CASKSSWGYGYTF
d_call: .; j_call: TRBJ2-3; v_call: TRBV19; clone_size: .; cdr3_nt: TGTGCCAGTAGTACCAAGGACAGATACACAGATACGCAGTATTTT; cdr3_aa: CASSTKDRYTDTQYF
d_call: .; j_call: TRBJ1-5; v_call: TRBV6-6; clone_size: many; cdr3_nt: TGTGCCAGCAGTTACTCGACCGCTAATCAGCCCCAGCATTTT; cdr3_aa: CASSYSTANQPQHF
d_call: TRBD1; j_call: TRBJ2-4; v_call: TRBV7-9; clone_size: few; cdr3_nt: TGTGCCAGCAGCACCAGGGGGCACGCCAAAAACATTCAGTACTTC; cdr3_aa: CASSTRGHAKNIQYF
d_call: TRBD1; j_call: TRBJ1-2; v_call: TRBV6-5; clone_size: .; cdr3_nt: TGTGCCAGCAGTTACGCGACAGGGTTCGGGTATGGCTACACCTTC; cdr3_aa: CASSYATGFGYGYTF
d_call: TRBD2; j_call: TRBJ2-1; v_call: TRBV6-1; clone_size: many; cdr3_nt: TGTGCCAGCAGTGAGACTAGCGGGGGCTACAATGAGCAGTTCTTC; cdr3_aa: CASSETSGGYNEQFF
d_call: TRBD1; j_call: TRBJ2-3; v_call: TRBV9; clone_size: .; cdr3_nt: TGTGCCAGCACGACAGGGGGCGGCACAGATACGCAGTATTTT; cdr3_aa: CASTTGGGTDTQYF
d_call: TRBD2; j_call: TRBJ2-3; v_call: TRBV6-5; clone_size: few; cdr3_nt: TGTGCCAGCAGTTACTCGATAGCGGGGGGCCTTACAGATACGCAGTATTTT; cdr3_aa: CASSYSIAGGLTDTQYF
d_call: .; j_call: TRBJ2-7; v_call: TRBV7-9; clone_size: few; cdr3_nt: TGTGCCAGCAGCCAGACAGAGTCCTACGAGCAGTACTTC; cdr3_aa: CASSQTESYEQYF
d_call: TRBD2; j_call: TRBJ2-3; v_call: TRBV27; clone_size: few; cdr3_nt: TGTGCCAGCAGACGCTTGGCGGGGGTAGCAGATACGCAGTATTTT; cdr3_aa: CASRRLAGVADTQYF
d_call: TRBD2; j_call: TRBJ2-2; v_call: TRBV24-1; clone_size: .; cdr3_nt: TGTGCCACCAGTGTAGCGGGGGAGAACACCGGGGAGCTGTTTTTT; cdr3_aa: CATSVAGENTGELFF
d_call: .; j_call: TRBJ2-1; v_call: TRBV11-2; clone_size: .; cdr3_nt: TGTGCCAGCAGCGGTTCGGGAATTGAGCAGTTCTTC; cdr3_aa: CASSGSGIEQFF
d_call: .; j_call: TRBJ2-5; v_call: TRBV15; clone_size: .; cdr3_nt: TGTGCCACCACCCCGTCCCGGAGAGAGACCCAGTACTTC; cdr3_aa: CATTPSRRETQYF
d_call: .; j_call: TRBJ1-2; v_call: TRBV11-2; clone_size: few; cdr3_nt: TGTGCCAGCAGCTTAGGGGGAAGTCCTAACTATGGCTACACCTTC; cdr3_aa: CASSLGGSPNYGYTF
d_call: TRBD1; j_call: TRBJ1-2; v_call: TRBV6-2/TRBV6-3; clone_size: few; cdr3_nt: TGTGCCAGTGAGGGACAGAACTATGGCTACACCTTC; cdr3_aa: CASEGQNYGYTF
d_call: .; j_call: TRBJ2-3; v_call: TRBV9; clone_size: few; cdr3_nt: TGTGCCAGCAGCCCAGGTGGGGGAAGCACAGATACGCAGTATTTT; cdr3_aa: CASSPGGGSTDTQYF
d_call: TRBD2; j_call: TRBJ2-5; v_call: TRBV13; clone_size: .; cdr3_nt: TGTGCCAGCAGCCCCCGACTAGCGGGGAGTGGCGAGGAGACCCAGTACTTC; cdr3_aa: CASSPRLAGSGEETQYF
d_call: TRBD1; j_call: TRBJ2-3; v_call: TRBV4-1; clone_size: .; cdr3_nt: TGCGCCAGCAGCCAAGATGGGACAGGGTGGACAGATACGCAGTATTTT; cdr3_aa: CASSQDGTGWTDTQYF
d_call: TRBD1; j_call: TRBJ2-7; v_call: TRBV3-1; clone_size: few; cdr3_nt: TGTGCCAGCAGCCTACAGACAGGGATGGCCTACGAGCAGTACTTC; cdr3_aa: CASSLQTGMAYEQYF
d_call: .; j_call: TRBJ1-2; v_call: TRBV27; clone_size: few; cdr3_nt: TGTGCCAGCAGTTTATCGACCAGGGGACGGGGCTACACCTTC; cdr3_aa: CASSLSTRGRGYTF
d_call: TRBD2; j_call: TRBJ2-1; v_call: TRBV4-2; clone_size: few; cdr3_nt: TGTGCCAGCAGCCAAGATAGTAGCGGGGATGAGCAGTTCTTC; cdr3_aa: CASSQDSSGDEQFF
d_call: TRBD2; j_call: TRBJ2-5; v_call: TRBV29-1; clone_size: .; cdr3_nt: TGCAGCGTTGAAGAAGCGGGGGGGCAAGAGACCCAGTACTTC; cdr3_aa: CSVEEAGGQETQYF